What follows is one T cell receptor (beta chain) and its context. Only a few counts were recorded for this clonotype. Its antigen remains undetermined. Within one base of it there is no much larger clone, and no base qualities were kept. This specimen belongs to a study of CD8 T cells in ankylosing spondylitis (dated by TCRdb to 2016 to 2017). As for the study more broadly: To find TCR variants linked to disease, the study profiled T cell receptor beta repertoires in ankylosing spondylitis patients and healthy donors. Peripheral blood was sampled, and synovial fluid was also collected from ankylosing spondylitis patients. The whole study cohort included about a hundred healthy donors and about two dozen ankylosing spondylitis patients.

Measured from the cysteine to the phenylalanine, the CDR3 is 14 residues long. The CDR3 DNA has 42 bases and is translated from base 1. Cut back by 2 bases and 1 base, the V and J ends lie 12 bases apart. Reading the germline V gene gives CDR1 SQVTM and CDR2 ANQGSEA. Sequencer: Illumina HiSeq 2500. TCR beta libraries were prepared by quantitative 5'-RACE with molecular barcodes. The study's own analysis went as follows. Disease-linked TCR variants were identified with a new computational method built on a probabilistic model of VDJ rearrangement. The public sequencing data were trimmed at Q25 with fastp and processed into clonotypes with MiXCR by TCRdb, which kept only in-frame beta chains. Each record represents a unique CDR3 protein, reported with the most common genes and DNA among its rows. What appears here as the V and J calls and clone size reflects TCRdb's work, not the paper's. The sample table holds 200,000 to 250,000 distinct CDR3 sequences, of which roughly 8.2% were seen once. Together, the top ten hold 4.5% to 5% of the sample.

Here is what the overall study found, with its caveats: The disease-linked clones were reported as significantly enriched in matched synovial fluid samples from ankylosing spondylitis patients. Some motif variants were previously reported in synovial fluid and blood of reactive arthritis patients, suggesting common disease-initiation mechanisms. A CD8+ phenotype was shown by the disease-linked clones, which were found at relatively low frequencies in peripheral blood. Blood from ankylosing spondylitis patients appeared to be characterized by a TCR beta motif made up of seven or eight highly homologous amino acid variants.

The chain links TRBV29-1 with TRBJ2-7; TRBD2 is a possible D gene, resting on 5 matching bases. The TCR was taken from a female donor with ankylosing spondylitis or in good health (not recorded which). The sample was blood, either unsorted or a sorted T cell fraction (not recorded which). The bases are TGCAGCGTTGAAAACGGGGATCGATCCTACGAGCAGTACTTC. This is translated as CSVENGDRSYEQYF.